This T cell receptor (beta chain) was recovered during a study of identical twins. Points from the study as a whole: There is a chance that invariant MAIT and iNKT cells partially muddied zero-insertion analyses.

This clonotype was seen only a few times. Its antigen remains unidentified. TCRdb re-analysed the 5' RACE reads in MiXCR, keeping a single row per CDR3 protein. The repertoire includes 510,000 or so distinct CDR3 sequences, roughly 15% of them detected once, and around 0.4% sits in the top ten. The germline V gene encodes CDR1 SGHNT and CDR2 YENEEA. Trimming took off 0 bases at V and 12 bases at J, with 12 bases between the two ends. The CDR3 contains 13 residues. The same specimen was also included in a second study, on yellow fever vaccine responses in identical twins. Turning to that study: Each twin's T cell response to the vaccine was reported to look partly convergent and partly personalized.

The chain employs TRBV11-3 and TRBJ2-1; no firm D call. The sequence was collected from a woman under 30 in good health. The specimen sequenced was CD4+ T cells sorted from blood. CDR3: CASSLEGSFAQFF. The CDR3 region has the DNA TGTGCCAGCAGCTTAGAAGGCAGTTTTGCGCAGTTCTTC.